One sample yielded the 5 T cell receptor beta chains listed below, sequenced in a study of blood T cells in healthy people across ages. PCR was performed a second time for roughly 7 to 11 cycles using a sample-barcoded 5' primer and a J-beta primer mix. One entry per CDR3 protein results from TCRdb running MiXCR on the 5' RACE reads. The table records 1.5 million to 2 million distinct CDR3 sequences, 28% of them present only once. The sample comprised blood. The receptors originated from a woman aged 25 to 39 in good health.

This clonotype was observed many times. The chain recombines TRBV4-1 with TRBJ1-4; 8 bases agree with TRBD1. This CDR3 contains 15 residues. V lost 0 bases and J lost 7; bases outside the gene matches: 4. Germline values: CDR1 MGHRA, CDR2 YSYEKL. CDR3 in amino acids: CASSQEVTGGEKLFF. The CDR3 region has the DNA TGCGCCAGCAGCCAAGAGGTAACAGGGGGTGAAAAACTGTTTTTT.

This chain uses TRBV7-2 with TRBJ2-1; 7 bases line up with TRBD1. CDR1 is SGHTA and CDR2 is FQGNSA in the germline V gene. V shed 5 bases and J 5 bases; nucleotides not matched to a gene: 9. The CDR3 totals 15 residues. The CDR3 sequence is CASSRMGQQNNEQFF. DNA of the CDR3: TGTGCCAGCAGCCGAATGGGACAGCAGAACAATGAGCAGTTCTTC.

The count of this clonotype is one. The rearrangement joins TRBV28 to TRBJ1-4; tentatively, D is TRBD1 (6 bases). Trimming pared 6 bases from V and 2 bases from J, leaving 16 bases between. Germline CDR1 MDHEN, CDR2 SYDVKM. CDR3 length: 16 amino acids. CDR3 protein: CASSSPGAGTNEKLFF. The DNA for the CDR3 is TGTGCCAGCAGCTCTCCAGGGGCTGGGACTAATGAAAAACTGTTTTTT.

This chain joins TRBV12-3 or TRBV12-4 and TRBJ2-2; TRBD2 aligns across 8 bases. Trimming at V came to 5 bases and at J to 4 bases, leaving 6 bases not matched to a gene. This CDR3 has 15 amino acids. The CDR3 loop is CASSLRLASTGELFF. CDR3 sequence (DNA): TGTGCCAGCAGTCTGCGACTAGCGTCCACCGGGGAGCTGTTTTTT.

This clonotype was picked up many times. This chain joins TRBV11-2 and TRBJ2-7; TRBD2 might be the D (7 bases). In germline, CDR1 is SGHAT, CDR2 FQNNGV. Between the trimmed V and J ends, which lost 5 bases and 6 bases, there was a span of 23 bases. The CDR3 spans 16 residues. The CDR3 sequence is CASSVASAGATVEQYF. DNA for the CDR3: TGTGCCAGCAGCGTCGCGTCGGCGGGGGCGACGGTCGAGCAGTACTTC.